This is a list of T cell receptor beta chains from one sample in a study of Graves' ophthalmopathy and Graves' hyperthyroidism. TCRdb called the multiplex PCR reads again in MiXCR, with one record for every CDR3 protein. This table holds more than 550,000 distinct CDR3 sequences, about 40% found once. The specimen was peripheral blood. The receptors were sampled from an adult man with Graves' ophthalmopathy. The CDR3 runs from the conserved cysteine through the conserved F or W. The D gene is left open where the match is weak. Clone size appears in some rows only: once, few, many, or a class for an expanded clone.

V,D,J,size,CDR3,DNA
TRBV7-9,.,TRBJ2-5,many,CASKKGEETQYF,TGTGCCAGCAAAAAGGGGGAAGAGACCCAGTACTTC
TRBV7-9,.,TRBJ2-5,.,CASSPPAGPEETQYF,TGTGCCAGCTCACCCCCGGCGGGGCCCGAAGAGACCCAGTACTTC
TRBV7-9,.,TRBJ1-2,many,CASQVDYGYTF,TGTGCCAGCCAGGTCGACTATGGCTACACCTTC
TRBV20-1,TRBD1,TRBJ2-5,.,CSARKDRAQETQYF,TGCAGTGCTAGAAAAGACAGGGCCCAAGAGACCCAGTACTTC
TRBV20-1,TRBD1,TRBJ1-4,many,CSAPDRGEEKLFF,TGCAGTGCTCCGGACAGGGGAGAGGAAAAACTGTTTTTT
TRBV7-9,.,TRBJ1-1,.,CASSPTGYAFF,TGTGCCAGCAGCCCGACAGGTTACGCTTTCTTT
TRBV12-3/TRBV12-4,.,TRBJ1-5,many,CASSIPNQPQHF,TGTGCCAGCAGTATTCCCAATCAGCCCCAGCATTTT
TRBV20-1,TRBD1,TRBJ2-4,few,CSASDMTGLKNIQYF,TGCAGTGCTAGCGACATGACAGGGCTGAAAAACATTCAGTACTTC
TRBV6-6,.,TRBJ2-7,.,CASSYLLIRDTSYEQYF,TGTGCCAGCAGTTACTTACTAATCCGGGACACCTCCTACGAGCAGTACTTC
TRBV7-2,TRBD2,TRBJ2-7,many,CASSTRLAGYEQYF,TGTGCCAGCAGCACGAGACTAGCGGGGTACGAGCAGTACTTC
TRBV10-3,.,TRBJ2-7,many,CASRGVGSYEQYF,TGTGCCAGCAGAGGGGTTGGTTCGTACGAGCAGTACTTC